This T cell receptor (beta chain) was identified in a study of beta chain features in type 1 diabetes. The germline V gene encodes CDR1 KGHSH and CDR2 LQKENI. The V gene lost 3 bases and the J gene lost 5 bases, with 13 bases spanning the gap. The CDR3 loop spans 14 amino acids. Reverse transcribing all isolated RNA meant expressed TCRB transcripts were sequenced. Repertoires were generated with immunoSEQ multiplex PCR, while TCRdb's copy carries only in-frame clones and drops some. The sample shows roughly 380,000 clones, about 20% of them seen only once. This clone was seen a few times. The sample consisted of naive CD4+ T cells from blood. The J gene is TRBJ1-2, the V gene TRBV18; weak D call: TRBD1 (6 bases). This TCR came from a woman aged 18-29 years in good health. The CDR3 loop reads CASSPEDRHYGYTF. The CDR3, as DNA: TGTGCCAGCTCACCTGAAGACAGGCATTATGGCTACACCTTC.